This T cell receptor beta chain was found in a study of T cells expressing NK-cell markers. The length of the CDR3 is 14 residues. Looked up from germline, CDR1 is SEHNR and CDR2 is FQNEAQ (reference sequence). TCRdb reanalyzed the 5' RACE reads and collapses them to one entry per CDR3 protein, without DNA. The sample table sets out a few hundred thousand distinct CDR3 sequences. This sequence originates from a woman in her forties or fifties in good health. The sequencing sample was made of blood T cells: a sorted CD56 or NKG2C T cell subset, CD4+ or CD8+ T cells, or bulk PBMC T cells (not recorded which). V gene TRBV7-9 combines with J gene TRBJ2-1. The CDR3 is CASIAGGNTNEQFF. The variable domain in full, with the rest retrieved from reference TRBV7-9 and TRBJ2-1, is DTGVSQNPRHKITKRGQNVTFRCDPISEHNRLYWYRQTLGQGPEFLTYFQNEAQLEKSRLLSDRFSAERPKGSFSTLEIQRTEQGDSAMYLCASIAGGNTNEQFFGPGTRLTVL.